These T cell receptor beta chains were read from a single sample in a study of immune characteristics of hereditary and idiopathic chronic pancreatitis. TCRdb keeps only in-frame clones here, not all; method: immunoSEQ multiplex PCR. Of under 2,000 clones listed, roughly 68% are singletons. What was sequenced was pancreas tissue with hereditary chronic pancreatitis. These receptors were obtained from a human donor with chronic pancreatitis. The CDR3 runs from the conserved cysteine through the conserved F or W. The D gene is left open where the match is weak. A row's size may be missing; if present it is once, few, many or a size class.

J gene: TRBJ2-1; D gene: TRBD2; V gene: TRBV28; clone size: few; CDR3 DNA: TGTGCCACCATCGGACTAGCGGAGCACAATGAGCAGTTCTTC; CDR3 protein: CATIGLAEHNEQFF
J gene: TRBJ2-2; D gene: TRBD2; V gene: TRBV6-4; clone size: few; CDR3 DNA: TGTGCCAGCAGTGAAGCGGGAGCCACCGGGGAGCTGTTTTTT; CDR3 protein: CASSEAGATGELFF
J gene: TRBJ2-1; D gene: TRBD1; V gene: TRBV5-1; clone size: .; CDR3 DNA: TGCGCCAGCAGCTTGGGACAGGGTATCAATGAGCAGTTCTTC; CDR3 protein: CASSLGQGINEQFF
J gene: TRBJ1-5; D gene: TRBD1; V gene: TRBV19; clone size: .; CDR3 DNA: TGTGCCAGTAGTATTGCCGCAGACAGGGTAAATCAGCCCCAGCATTTT; CDR3 protein: CASSIAADRVNQPQHF
J gene: TRBJ1-2; D gene: TRBD1; V gene: TRBV29-1; clone size: .; CDR3 DNA: TGCAGCGTTGCTAGGGGGCTGTTGTTTGGCTACACCTTC; CDR3 protein: CSVARGLLFGYTF
J gene: TRBJ1-5; D gene: .; V gene: TRBV4-2; clone size: .; CDR3 DNA: TGTGCCAGCAGCCCCCACAGGGACTATCAGCCCCAGCATTTT; CDR3 protein: CASSPHRDYQPQHF
J gene: TRBJ1-5; D gene: TRBD1; V gene: TRBV29-1; clone size: .; CDR3 DNA: TGCAGCGCCGGGACAGGGGGACAGCCCCAGCATTTT; CDR3 protein: CSAGTGGQPQHF
J gene: TRBJ2-7; D gene: .; V gene: TRBV28; clone size: .; CDR3 DNA: TGTGCCAGCAGTTTATCAGGGGGGAAGGGCTACGAGCAGTACTTC; CDR3 protein: CASSLSGGKGYEQYF
J gene: TRBJ2-3; D gene: TRBD1; V gene: TRBV9; clone size: .; CDR3 DNA: TGTGCCAGCAGCGGGGTCAACTCCGGGACAGGAAGCGGTACTCGCCGAACAGATACGCAGTATTTT; CDR3 protein: CASSGVNSGTGSGTRRTDTQYF
J gene: TRBJ1-1; D gene: TRBD1; V gene: TRBV28; clone size: few; CDR3 DNA: TGTGCCAGCGGACAGGGCCCTATGAACACTGAAGCTTTCTTT; CDR3 protein: CASGQGPMNTEAFF
J gene: TRBJ2-7; D gene: TRBD1; V gene: TRBV10-3; clone size: .; CDR3 DNA: TGTGCCATCGGAGAAGACAGGGGGCGCGAGCAGTACTTC; CDR3 protein: CAIGEDRGREQYF
J gene: TRBJ2-3; D gene: TRBD1; V gene: TRBV11-1; clone size: few; CDR3 DNA: TGTGCCAGCAGCCTCGGGACAGGTAGTAATACGCAGTATTTT; CDR3 protein: CASSLGTGSNTQYF
J gene: TRBJ2-3; D gene: TRBD2; V gene: TRBV6-4; clone size: .; CDR3 DNA: TGTGCCAGCAGTGAAGTAGCGGGTAACACAGATACGCAGTATTTT; CDR3 protein: CASSEVAGNTDTQYF
J gene: TRBJ1-5; D gene: .; V gene: TRBV27; clone size: once; CDR3 DNA: TGTGCCAGCAGTAGGCCCCTTGGCAATCAGCCCCAGCATTTT; CDR3 protein: CASSRPLGNQPQHF
J gene: TRBJ2-5; D gene: .; V gene: TRBV20-1; clone size: .; CDR3 DNA: TGCAGTGCTAGCCTAGAGACCCAGTACTTC; CDR3 protein: CSASLETQYF
J gene: TRBJ2-1; D gene: .; V gene: TRBV27; clone size: .; CDR3 DNA: TGTGCCAGCAGAGTTCAGGGTCTCTACAATGAGCAGTTCTTC; CDR3 protein: CASRVQGLYNEQFF
J gene: TRBJ2-5; D gene: .; V gene: TRBV9; clone size: .; CDR3 DNA: TGTGCCAGCAGCGTAGGACGGGGCCAAGAGACCCAGTACTTC; CDR3 protein: CASSVGRGQETQYF
J gene: TRBJ2-7; D gene: .; V gene: TRBV10-3; clone size: few; CDR3 DNA: TGTGCCATTACCGGGACCAAGGGAGGCGAGCAGTACTTC; CDR3 protein: CAITGTKGGEQYF
J gene: TRBJ2-1; D gene: .; V gene: TRBV11-3; clone size: .; CDR3 DNA: TGTGCCAGCAGCTTTATGGCGGGAAGGAACAATGAGCAGTTCTTC; CDR3 protein: CASSFMAGRNNEQFF
J gene: TRBJ1-2; D gene: .; V gene: TRBV6-5; clone size: few; CDR3 DNA: TGTGCCAGCAGTCTATTCTATGGCTACACCTTC; CDR3 protein: CASSLFYGYTF
J gene: TRBJ2-3; D gene: .; V gene: TRBV5-8; clone size: .; CDR3 DNA: TGTGCCAGCAGCAGATGGGCGATCAGCACAGATACGCAGTATTTT; CDR3 protein: CASSRWAISTDTQYF
J gene: TRBJ1-2; D gene: .; V gene: TRBV4-2; clone size: .; CDR3 DNA: TGTGCCAGCAGCCGGGGGAATGGCTACACCTTC; CDR3 protein: CASSRGNGYTF
J gene: TRBJ2-7; D gene: .; V gene: TRBV19; clone size: few; CDR3 DNA: TGTGCCAGTAGTCAACGACTGGAGACCTACGAGCAGTACTTC; CDR3 protein: CASSQRLETYEQYF
J gene: TRBJ1-1; D gene: .; V gene: TRBV30; clone size: .; CDR3 DNA: TGTGCCTGGGGTCGGGGGAACACTGAAGCTTTCTTT; CDR3 protein: CAWGRGNTEAFF
J gene: TRBJ2-5; D gene: .; V gene: TRBV19; clone size: .; CDR3 DNA: TGTGCCAGTACGTCAGCAGCCCAAGAGACCCAGTACTTC; CDR3 protein: CASTSAAQETQYF
J gene: TRBJ2-3; D gene: .; V gene: TRBV29-1; clone size: once; CDR3 DNA: TGCAGCGTTGAAGATAGCACAGATACGCAGTATTTT; CDR3 protein: CSVEDSTDTQYF
J gene: TRBJ1-1; D gene: TRBD1; V gene: TRBV6-5; clone size: .; CDR3 DNA: TGTGCCAGCAGTTCTAAACCGGGACAGGGGAACACTGAAGCTTTCTTT; CDR3 protein: CASSSKPGQGNTEAFF
J gene: TRBJ2-7; D gene: .; V gene: TRBV18; clone size: .; CDR3 DNA: TGTGCCAGCTCACCCCCTGTAAGACTGGCTTACGAGCAGTACTTC; CDR3 protein: CASSPPVRLAYEQYF
J gene: TRBJ1-5; D gene: .; V gene: TRBV15; clone size: .; CDR3 DNA: TGTGCCACCAGCAGAGATCCCACCCAGCCCCAGCATTTT; CDR3 protein: CATSRDPTQPQHF
J gene: TRBJ2-1; D gene: TRBD2; V gene: TRBV6-1; clone size: .; CDR3 DNA: TGTGCCAGCAGTGAAGATGCTAGCGGGTACAATGAGCAGTTCTTC; CDR3 protein: CASSEDASGYNEQFF
J gene: TRBJ1-4; D gene: .; V gene: TRBV30; clone size: .; CDR3 DNA: TGTGCCTGGAGATGGGGAGGCAGTTCTAATGAAAAACTGTTTTTT; CDR3 protein: CAWRWGGSSNEKLFF
J gene: TRBJ2-5; D gene: TRBD2; V gene: TRBV6-1; clone size: few; CDR3 DNA: TGTGCCAGCAGTGAACTAGCGGGAGGGCAAGAGACCCAGTACTTC; CDR3 protein: CASSELAGGQETQYF
J gene: TRBJ2-5; D gene: TRBD2; V gene: TRBV7-8; clone size: .; CDR3 DNA: TGTGCCAGCAGCCACTGGGGGGGTTTGGCGGAAGAGACCCAGTACTTC; CDR3 protein: CASSHWGGLAEETQYF
J gene: TRBJ1-3; D gene: .; V gene: TRBV6-1; clone size: .; CDR3 DNA: TGTGCCAGCAGTGAAGGGCGGATCTCTGGAAACACCATATATTTT; CDR3 protein: CASSEGRISGNTIYF
J gene: TRBJ2-4; D gene: .; V gene: TRBV7-9; clone size: .; CDR3 DNA: TGTGCCAGCAGCTTAGTGGGGGTAGATCGATTCAAAAACATTCAGTACTTC; CDR3 protein: CASSLVGVDRFKNIQYF
J gene: TRBJ1-1; D gene: .; V gene: TRBV19; clone size: .; CDR3 DNA: TGTGCCAGTAGTACCAACAGAAGGAAAAACACTGAAGCTTTCTTT; CDR3 protein: CASSTNRRKNTEAFF
J gene: TRBJ1-1; D gene: .; V gene: TRBV18; clone size: .; CDR3 DNA: TGTGCCAGCTCACCAACAGGACGTGAAGCTTTCTTT; CDR3 protein: CASSPTGREAFF
J gene: TRBJ1-5; D gene: .; V gene: TRBV2; clone size: .; CDR3 DNA: TGTGCCAGCAGTGAGGGTAATAGCAATCAGCCCCAGCATTTT; CDR3 protein: CASSEGNSNQPQHF
J gene: TRBJ2-7; D gene: .; V gene: TRBV24-1; clone size: .; CDR3 DNA: TGTGCCACCAGTAAAAGGGGGACCCCGCGGGAGCAGTACTTC; CDR3 protein: CATSKRGTPREQYF
J gene: TRBJ2-7; D gene: .; V gene: TRBV6-2/TRBV6-3; clone size: .; CDR3 DNA: TGTGCCAGCAGTTACGGGACAAACTCCTACGAGCAGTACTTC; CDR3 protein: CASSYGTNSYEQYF
J gene: TRBJ2-5; D gene: .; V gene: TRBV9; clone size: .; CDR3 DNA: TGTGCCAGCAGCGTAGATTCGGGGGCGGGAGTCGTAGAGACCCAGTACTTC; CDR3 protein: CASSVDSGAGVVETQYF
J gene: TRBJ1-1; D gene: .; V gene: TRBV27; clone size: few; CDR3 DNA: TGTGCCAGCAGCCGAGGGGTGGTAGGGGCTTCGCTCACTGAAGCTTTCTTT; CDR3 protein: CASSRGVVGASLTEAFF
J gene: TRBJ2-2; D gene: TRBD2; V gene: TRBV25-1; clone size: few; CDR3 DNA: TGTGCCAGCAGTGATGGTTCTAGCGGGAGTGCCGGGGAGCTGTTTTTT; CDR3 protein: CASSDGSSGSAGELFF
J gene: TRBJ2-5; D gene: TRBD2; V gene: TRBV28; clone size: .; CDR3 DNA: TGTGCCAGCAACAAGCGGGAGGGCGAGACCCAGTACTTC; CDR3 protein: CASNKREGETQYF
J gene: TRBJ1-3; D gene: .; V gene: TRBV4-1; clone size: few; CDR3 DNA: TGCGCCAGCAGCCAAGATCCCTTCTCTGGAAACACCATATATTTT; CDR3 protein: CASSQDPFSGNTIYF
J gene: TRBJ1-2; D gene: TRBD1; V gene: TRBV3-1/TRBV3-2; clone size: once; CDR3 DNA: TGTGCCAGCAGCTCTTGGGACAGGGACTATGGCTACACCTTC; CDR3 protein: CASSSWDRDYGYTF